This T cell receptor (beta chain) was found in a study of cytomegalovirus exposure and HLA in healthy donors. Study summary: There were 117 million unique TCR beta sequences, drawn from roughly 200 million T cells, in an earlier analysis.

13 Jbeta primers and 60 Vbeta primers were used for the PCR. Per the original methods: Later analysis identified around 85 million unique TCR beta chains, roughly 11 million shared. The table came from immunoSEQ multiplex PCR; TCRdb's copy has only in-frame clones and leaves some out. V and J calls and clone size follow that table, whereas D and trimming were derived from the DNA. The repertoire holds under 200,000 clones, with roughly four fifths as singletons. General observations from the study: A few chains linked to CMV were shown in vitro to be specific for CMV antigens. Analysis performed later showed TCR beta chains linked to HLA being more clonally expanded than equally common others.

To note about this clone: Antigen: not known.

This CDR3 spans 12 amino acids. Germline V gene data show CDR1 as MNHNY and CDR2 as SVGAGI (reference sequence). V lost 4 bases, J lost 11 bases, and 12 bases lay in between. The sample comprised PBMCs. The origin of this receptor is a woman aged 18-35 years in good health and CMV-seronegative. V gene TRBV6-6 combines with J gene TRBJ1-5; tentative D call: TRBD1 (5 bases). CDR3 coding DNA: TGTGCCAGCAGTTGGGGGGGTTCGGCCCAGCATTTT. Residues: CASSWGGSAQHF.